A single T cell receptor (beta chain) is shown here with its context. The target antigen is unknown. The record originates from a study of T-cell memory formation after mild COVID-19. Study-level results: CD8+ contracting clones occupied EMRA, while CD4+ ones occupied mainly CM and EM.

In TCRdb, the 5' RACE reads were re-called with MiXCR into one record per CDR3 protein. Here the sample spans roughly 240,000 distinct CDR3 sequences, 15% to 19% being singletons. Trimming took off 7 bases at V and 9 bases at J, with 10 bases between the two ends. The V gene's germline CDR1 is MNHEY and CDR2 SVGAGI. The CDR3 totals 11 residues. The genes are TRBV6-5 and TRBJ2-1; TRBD1 is a possible D gene (6 bases). The receptor's source is an adult woman who had mild COVID-19 (a few samples of this study predate the infection). Cell type and time point are not known. Sequencing input: PBMCs or a T cell subset sorted from them (not recorded which). CDR3: CASNQGFEQFF. In DNA, the CDR3 is TGTGCCAGCAACCAGGGGTTTGAGCAGTTCTTC.